What follows is one T cell receptor (beta chain) and its context. Its antigen is still unknown. One end of the junction fails to match germline, which may point to a read error. According to the study, the label for this sample's treatment or condition signals: about 20 received Ad26.COV2.S at low or high dose, single or two shots; about 5 received placebo; per-sample allocation not given. Repertoires of vaccine and placebo recipients were sequenced from samples taken on day 63 after the first injection. Cohort 1b enrolled fewer than 30 adults aged 18-55 years at a single site in Boston, USA, between 29 July and 7 August 2020. Ad26.COV2.S was a replication-incompetent adenovirus type 26 vector expressing a prefusion-stabilized SARS-CoV-2 spike protein from the original Wuhan strain. TCRbeta CDR3 regions were sequenced with the immunoSEQ Assay. After extraction, genomic DNA underwent amplification by bias-controlled multiplex PCR, followed by high-throughput sequencing. The original methods were these. To quantify the absolute abundance of every unique TCRbeta CDR3 region, sequences were collapsed and filtered. Usable DNA was measured by amplifying reference genes present in all nucleated cells, and TCRbeta template counts were normalized to that usable DNA to estimate T cell fraction. Repertoire TCRs were annotated as SARS-CoV-2-specific by exact matching of V gene, CDR3 amino acid sequence and J gene to a known reactive TCR set. The reference SARS-CoV-2 TCR set was obtained from MIRA and was filtered for enrichment in COVID-19-positive ImmuneCODE repertoires, whereby public or cross-reactive TCRs were removed. Using the MIRA antigens, annotated TCRs were further analysed by specific ORF or by position within an ORF. Depth was the summed frequency of annotated unique rearrangements, while breadth was defined as annotated unique rearrangements over total unique productive rearrangements. Two-sided Wilcoxon rank-sum tests were applied when comparing TCR breadth between groups. TCRdb carries this immuneACCESS record with in-frame sequences only. Its versions omit some clonotypes, under half of them owing to an unresolved V gene in the studies checked, with the rest unexplained. V and J calls and clone size follow that table, whereas D and trimming were derived from the DNA. The sample table shows approximately 360,000 clones, and around four fifths are seen once. 7% to 9.5% of the sample belongs to the ten largest clones.

The data stem from a study of Ad26.COV2.S vaccination and SARS-CoV-2 variants (dated by TCRdb to 2020 to 2022). The study in broad terms: Donors in the vaccine arm were drawn from COV1001, a phase I-IIa trial of Ad26.COV2.S in healthy adults that was multicentre, randomized, double-blind and placebo-controlled. Ad26.COV2.S was administered intramuscularly at 5 x 10^10 or 1 x 10^11 viral particles, either as a single shot or as two shots given 56 days apart. The specificity and breadth of SARS-CoV-2-reactive T cell receptors after Ad26.COV2.S vaccination were assessed by TCRbeta repertoire sequencing. The TCR-sequenced set comprised roughly 30 samples: approximately 19 Ad26.COV2.S vaccine recipients, 5 placebo recipients and 8 SARS-CoV-2 convalescent individuals. Participants in the trial were split at random into five groups of five each, receiving low-dose or high-dose Ad26.COV2.S once or twice, or else placebo on both occasions. Throughout the experiments and outcome assessment, investigators stayed blinded to trial group allocation. The research as a whole found: Spike-specific TCR breadth was higher in Ad26.COV2.S recipients than in placebo recipients (P = 0.0014). Comparing responses between vaccine doses or regimens was not something the study was powered to do. The authors noted that total T cell responses may have been underestimated by the TCR breadth and depth analyses. Substantial breadth of spike-specific CD8+ and CD4+ T cell responses was reported after vaccination. Vaccine and placebo recipients had similar non-spike TCR breadth, a finding consistent with the vaccine containing only spike.

The clonotype was recovered from a person between 18 and 65 years old who received the Ad26.COV2.S COVID-19 vaccine or a placebo. Here the sequenced sample was peripheral blood, taken in a trial of Ad26.COV2.S vaccine versus placebo.

The DNA sequence is given as TGTGCCAGCAGTTACGACAACGGCCGCGGGGTTTTT. This is translated as CASSYDNGRGVF. The chain is assembled from TRBV7-9 and TRBJ2-3; the best D guess is TRBD2, with 6 bases matching. The germline V gene (reference sequence) supplies CDR1 SEHNR and CDR2 FQNEAQ. The CDR3 has 12 amino acids, counting the end cysteine and phenylalanine. Just the 36-base CDR3 DNA is kept, in frame starting at base 1.